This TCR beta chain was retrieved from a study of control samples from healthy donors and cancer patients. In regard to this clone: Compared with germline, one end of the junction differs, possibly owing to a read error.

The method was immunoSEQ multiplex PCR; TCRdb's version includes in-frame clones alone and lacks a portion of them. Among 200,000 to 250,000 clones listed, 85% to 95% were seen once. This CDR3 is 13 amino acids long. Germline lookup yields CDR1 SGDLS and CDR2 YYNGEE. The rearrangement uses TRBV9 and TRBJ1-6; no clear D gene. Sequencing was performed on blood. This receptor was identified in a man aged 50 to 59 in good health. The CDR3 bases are TGTGCCAGCAGCGTAGTTGGGAATTCATCCCTCCACTTT. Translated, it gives CASSVVGNSSLHF.